What follows are 27 T cell receptor beta chains derived from one specimen sequenced in a study of blood T cell repertoires in COVID-19. Data came from immunoSEQ multiplex PCR; TCRdb stores just in-frame clones and leaves some out. The sample comprises about 120,000 clones, around 90% of which are singletons, and about 1% rests with the top ten. Sequencing input: peripheral blood. These receptors originate from a woman aged 45 to 65 with active or convalescent COVID-19.

The table lists this clone with a count of one. This sequence joins TRBV7-9 and TRBJ1-2; possible D gene TRBD1, 5 bases. The V end was cut by 5 bases, the J end by 5 bases, with 12 bases between. The germline V gene has CDR1 SEHNR and CDR2 FQNEAQ (reference sequence). CDR3 length: 13 residues. The DNA for the CDR3 is TGTGCCAGCAGCCCCCCCGGGGGTTATGGCTACACCTTC. This sequence encodes CASSPPGGYGYTF.

Written as DNA, the CDR3 is TGTGCCAGCAGCTTGAGGACTTCCCGCCCTTTTACCGATACGCAGTATTTT. Translating it yields CASSLRTSRPFTDTQYF. This rearrangement joins TRBV5-6 to TRBJ2-3, with D maybe TRBD2 (5 bases). V was pared by 1 base and J by 6 bases, with 21 bases between. Germline-derived CDR1 and CDR2 are SGHDT and YYEEEE. CDR3 length equals 17 residues.

The chain carries TRBV30 and TRBJ1-6, with D perhaps matching TRBD1 (5 bases). Trimming pared 8 bases from V and 10 bases from J, leaving 18 bases between. The CDR3 covers 13 residues. The germline gives CDR1 GTSNPN, CDR2 SVGIG (reference sequence). DNA for the CDR3: TGTGCCGGGCGGAGGGACCCTGGGTCACCCCTCCACTTT. Amino acid sequence: CAGRRDPGSPLHF.

The chain joins TRBV6-2 or TRBV6-3 to TRBJ1-2; tentative D call: TRBD1 (5 bases). Trimming stripped 2 bases from V and 8 bases from J, with 18 bases between. This CDR3 contains 15 residues. Germline CDR1 is MNHEY and CDR2 is SVGEGT. The CDR3 reads CASSYSGTKGRGYTF. CDR3 bases: TGTGCCAGCAGTTACAGCGGGACGAAGGGGAGGGGCTACACCTTC.

This chain links TRBV5-4 with TRBJ1-3; possibly TRBD1 for D (5 bases). This CDR3 is built from 17 residues. Germline V gene lookup returns CDR1 SGHNT and CDR2 YYREEE (reference sequence). V lost 4 bases, J lost 3 bases, and 20 bases lay in between. As DNA, the CDR3 is TGTGCCAGCAGCCAAGGATGGGACTTAGGAGGTGGAAACACCATATATTTT. It encodes CASSQGWDLGGGNTIYF. The full variable domain, its missing parts supplied by reference TRBV5-4 and TRBJ1-3, is ETGVTQSPTHLIKTRGQQVTLRCSSQSGHNTVSWYQQALGQGPQFIFQYYREEENGRGNFPPRFSGLQFPNYSSELNVNALELDDSALYLCASSQGWDLGGGNTIYFGEGSWLTVV.

This clone turned up a few times. This chain uses TRBV30 with TRBJ2-2; D might be TRBD1 (6 bases). V lost 5 bases and J lost 6, with 19 bases in between. CDR3 size: 15 residues. Looked up from germline, CDR1 is GTSNPN and CDR2 is SVGIG (reference sequence). The CDR3 coding sequence is TGTGCCTGGGAGTCGGGACAAGCGTTTTCCGGGGAGCTGTTTTTT. It yields the protein CAWESGQAFSGELFF.

This rearrangement joins TRBV3-1 (or the pseudogene TRBV3-2) to TRBJ2-7; D not resolved. V lost 4 bases and J 4 bases, leaving 14 bases between the germline ends. The germline gives CDR1 LGHDT, CDR2 YNNKEL (reference sequence). CDR3 length equals 14 residues. The CDR3 spells CASSRRLTRYEQYF. The CDR3 coding sequence is TGTGCCAGCAGCCGCCGATTAACCCGGTACGAGCAGTACTTC.

V gene TRBV12-3 or TRBV12-4 combines with J gene TRBJ1-3; no reliable D call. The CDR3 has 11 amino acids. V was cut by 6 bases and J by 4 bases, with 4 bases left in between. The CDR3 nucleotides are TGTGCCAGCAGAAGCGGAAACACCATATATTTT. Amino acids: CASRSGNTIYF.

The chain links TRBV4-3 to TRBJ2-7, with D maybe TRBD1 (5 bases). V lost 3 bases to trimming and J lost 7 bases, with 19 bases between them. The CDR3 is 15 residues long. From germline, CDR1 is LGHNA and CDR2 YSLEER. CDR3 protein: CASSQTRAFAEEQYF. DNA of the CDR3: TGCGCCAGCAGCCAGACCAGGGCGTTCGCTGAAGAGCAGTACTTC.

The gene calls are TRBV7-9 and TRBJ1-4, with 7 bases aligning to TRBD1. The germline CDR1 and CDR2 sequences are SEHNR and FQNEAQ (reference sequence). There are 16 residues in the CDR3. The trim removed 5 bases at V and 1 base at J, leaving 7 bases unmatched. The CDR3 loop reads CASSLTRQGTNEKLFF. CDR3 DNA: TGTGCCAGCAGCCTTACCAGACAGGGAACTAATGAAAAACTGTTTTTT.

The chain is built from TRBV5-1 and TRBJ2-1; no definite D call. The CDR3 is 16 residues long. Looked up from germline, CDR1 is SGHRS and CDR2 is YFSETQ. The V end lost 0 bases, the J end lost 0 bases, and 10 bases lay between the germline ends. The DNA of the CDR3 is TGCGCCAGCAGCTTGGGTACCGGTAGCTCCTACAATGAGCAGTTCTTC. Its translation: CASSLGTGSSYNEQFF.

The V and J genes are TRBV7-6 and TRBJ2-5, with 8 bases fitting TRBD2. The germline V gene encodes CDR1 SGHVS and CDR2 FNYEAQ. The trim removed 3 bases at V and 7 bases at J, leaving 4 bases unmatched. CDR3 length: 13 amino acids. This CDR3 reads CASSFRAGGTQYF. CDR3 coding DNA: TGTGCCAGCAGCTTCAGGGCGGGGGGGACCCAGTACTTC.

The chain employs TRBV19 and TRBJ2-1; 12 bases agree with TRBD2. This CDR3 has 17 residues. Trimming at V came to 2 bases and at J to 7 bases, leaving 9 bases not matched to a gene. Germline CDR1 is LNHDA and CDR2 is SQIVND (reference sequence). The CDR3 reads CASSIIPLAGGPNEQFF. The CDR3 nucleotides read TGTGCCAGTAGTATAATACCTCTAGCGGGAGGGCCGAATGAGCAGTTCTTC.

The CDR3 sequence: CASSFTGLGYNEQFF. The CDR3 DNA follows: TGTGCCAGCAGCTTCACGGGTCTGGGTTACAATGAGCAGTTCTTC. The chain joins TRBV7-3 to TRBJ2-1; no definite D call. Germline assignment: CDR1 SGHTA and CDR2 FQGTGA. The CDR3 has 15 residues. V was pared by 3 bases and J by 4 bases, with 13 bases between.

V usage is TRBV29-1 and J usage is TRBJ2-3; 10 bases agree with TRBD2. This CDR3 spans 15 amino acids. The trim removed 7 bases at V and 11 bases at J, leaving 18 bases unmatched. CDR1 is SQVTM, CDR2 ANQGSEA, per germline. CDR3 bases: TGCAGCGCCCCCGAGGGGGCAGGTAGCGGGAGGAGGCAGTATTTT. This encodes CSAPEGAGSGRRQYF.

This chain uses TRBV29-1 with TRBJ1-1; the D is unclear. Germline V gives CDR1 SQVTM, CDR2 ANQGSEA. The CDR3 runs to 12 residues. V lost 4 bases and J lost 1, with 7 bases in between. The CDR3 DNA reads TGCAGCGTTGTTCCGGGGAACACTGAAGCTTTCTTT. Translated: CSVVPGNTEAFF.

In its sample, this clone was seen once. The chain is built from TRBV7-2 and TRBJ1-1, with D uncertain. CDR3 length equals 14 residues. The ends were cut back, 5 bases at V and 2 bases at J, with 12 bases in the middle. Germline V gives CDR1 SGHTA, CDR2 FQGNSA. This CDR3 reads CASSIHRDNTEAFF. The CDR3 nucleotides read TGTGCCAGCAGCATCCATCGGGATAACACTGAAGCTTTCTTT.

The DNA for the CDR3 is TGTGCCAGCAGTGGCCGGGACAGGGGAACCTACGAGCAGTACTTC. It encodes CASSGRDRGTYEQYF. The chain has TRBV6-6 and TRBJ2-7; 10 positions agree with TRBD1. The junction had 6 bases not matched to a gene; V was cut back by 5 bases and J by 2 bases. The germline V gene encodes CDR1 MNHNY and CDR2 SVGAGI (reference sequence). This CDR3 contains 15 residues.

The chain joins TRBV14 to TRBJ1-2, with D perhaps TRBD1 (5 bases). The CDR3 runs to 16 residues. Trimming removed 4 bases at V and 5 bases at J, with 20 bases between. Germline loops: CDR1 SGHDN, CDR2 FVKESK. CDR3 bases: TGTGCCAGCAGCCCCAAAGACAGAAGCCTTGGGTATGGCTACACCTTC. Protein: CASSPKDRSLGYGYTF.

This clone appeared once. This chain joins TRBV28 and TRBJ1-1, with D possibly being TRBD1 (5 bases). CDR1 is MDHEN and CDR2 is SYDVKM in the germline V gene. V was shortened by 7 bases and J by 1 base, with 19 bases between the two germline ends. The CDR3 contains 16 residues. The CDR3, as DNA: TGTGCCAGCAACCTCTCCCGGGGGGGAAGGAACACTGAAGCTTTCTTT. Translating gives CASNLSRGGRNTEAFF.

V gene TRBV5-1 combines with J gene TRBJ2-7; maybe TRBD1 (5 bases). V lost 4 bases and J lost 3, with 11 bases in between. CDR1 is SGHRS and CDR2 is YFSETQ in the germline V gene. There are 13 residues in the CDR3. CDR3: CASSHDRSYEQYF. CDR3 nucleotide sequence: TGCGCCAGCAGCCATGACAGAAGCTACGAGCAGTACTTC.

The V call is TRBV6-5, the J call TRBJ1-4; D ambiguous. The CDR3 consists of 16 residues. Germline-derived CDR1 and CDR2 are MNHEY and SVGAGI. V was cut by 2 bases and J by 4 bases, with 14 bases left in between. DNA of the CDR3: TGTGCCAGCAGTTACACCCCGCGAGGTTTTAATGAAAAACTGTTTTTT. Its translation is CASSYTPRGFNEKLFF.

This chain joins TRBV30 and TRBJ1-6; weak D call: TRBD1 (6 bases). Germline assignment: CDR1 GTSNPN and CDR2 SVGIG (reference sequence). This CDR3 has 17 amino acids. V lost 3 bases and J 7 bases, leaving 22 bases between the germline ends. The CDR3 spells CAWRPPGGGPGNSPLHF. DNA of the CDR3: TGTGCCTGGAGACCCCCCGGGGGGGGGCCGGGCAATTCACCCCTCCACTTT.

This clone occurred once. The genes are TRBV7-3 and TRBJ1-1, with no clear D. Trimming removed 5 bases from V and 6 bases from J, with 13 bases in between. Germline V gene data show CDR1 as SGHTA and CDR2 as FQGTGA. CDR3 size: 13 residues. CDR3 region: CASSLSGEAEAFF. DNA for the CDR3: TGTGCCAGCAGCCTTAGTGGGGAGGCTGAAGCTTTCTTT.

The chain carries TRBV5-5 and TRBJ2-3, with 9 positions matching TRBD1. V gave up 0 bases and J gave up 5 bases; unmatched junction bases: 7. Germline assignment: CDR1 SGHKS and CDR2 YYEKEE (reference sequence). The CDR3 is 16 residues long. CDR3 sequence (DNA): TGTGCCAGCAGCTTGGGCGGGAGACAGGGGGAAGATACGCAGTATTTT. Encoded protein: CASSLGGRQGEDTQYF.

The chain uses TRBV15 and TRBJ2-1, with TRBD1 identical over 9 bases. J was trimmed by 7 bases and V by 5 bases; bases with no gene match: 9. Germline V CDR1 and CDR2: LNHNV, YYDKDF (reference sequence). This CDR3 contains 15 residues. CDR3 coding DNA: TGTGCCACCAGCCTTAACAGGGGGCGCAGGAATGAGCAGTTCTTC. It encodes CATSLNRGRRNEQFF.

V usage is TRBV9 and J usage is TRBJ1-1, with 8 bases matching TRBD1. Unmatched junction bases numbered 2, after V lost 6 bases and J lost 7 bases. The CDR3 totals 11 residues. Per the germline V gene, CDR1 is SGDLS and CDR2 is YYNGEE. The CDR3 coding sequence is TGTGCCAGCAAGGGGACAGGTGAAGCTTTCTTT. This sequence encodes CASKGTGEAFF.